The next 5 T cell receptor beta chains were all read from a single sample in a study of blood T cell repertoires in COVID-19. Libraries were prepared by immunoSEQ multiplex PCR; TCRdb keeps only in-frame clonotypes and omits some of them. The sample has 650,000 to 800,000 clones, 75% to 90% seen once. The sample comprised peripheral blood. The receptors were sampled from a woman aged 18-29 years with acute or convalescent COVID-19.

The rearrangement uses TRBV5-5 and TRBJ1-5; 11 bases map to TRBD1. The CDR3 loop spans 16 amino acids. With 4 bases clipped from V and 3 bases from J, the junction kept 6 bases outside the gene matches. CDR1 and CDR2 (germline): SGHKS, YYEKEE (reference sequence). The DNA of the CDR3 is TGTGCCAGCAGCCCAGGACAGGGGGCTAACAATCAGCCCCAGCATTTT. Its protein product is CASSPGQGANNQPQHF.

CDR3 in DNA: TGTGCCACCAGTGAGGCAGGGGTTGAGGGCGAGCAGTACTTC. As protein: CATSEAGVEGEQYF. This chain connects TRBV24-1 to TRBJ2-7, with D tentatively TRBD1 (6 bases). CDR1 KGHDR and CDR2 SFDVKD come from the germline V gene. The CDR3 is made up of 14 amino acids. V was clipped by 4 bases and J by 6 bases, with 15 bases between them.

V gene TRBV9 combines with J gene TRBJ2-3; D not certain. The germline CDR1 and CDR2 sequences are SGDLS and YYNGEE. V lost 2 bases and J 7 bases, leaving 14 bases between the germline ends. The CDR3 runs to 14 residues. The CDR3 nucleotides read TGTGCCAGCAGCGTGGATAATGGCGGAAATACGCAGTATTTT. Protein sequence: CASSVDNGGNTQYF. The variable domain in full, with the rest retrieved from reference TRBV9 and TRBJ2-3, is DSGVTQTPKHLITATGQRVTLRCSPRSGDLSVYWYQQSLDQGLQFLIQYYNGEERAKGNILERFSAQQFPDLHSELNLSSLELGDSALYFCASSVDNGGNTQYFGPGTRLTVL.

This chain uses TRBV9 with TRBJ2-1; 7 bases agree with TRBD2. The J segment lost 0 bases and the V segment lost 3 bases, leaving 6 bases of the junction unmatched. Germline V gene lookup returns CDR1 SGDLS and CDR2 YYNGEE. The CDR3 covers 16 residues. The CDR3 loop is CASSGGGDSSYNEQFF. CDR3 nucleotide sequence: TGTGCCAGCAGCGGGGGAGGGGATAGCTCCTACAATGAGCAGTTCTTC. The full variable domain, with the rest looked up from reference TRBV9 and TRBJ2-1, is DSGVTQTPKHLITATGQRVTLRCSPRSGDLSVYWYQQSLDQGLQFLIQYYNGEERAKGNILERFSAQQFPDLHSELNLSSLELGDSALYFCASSGGGDSSYNEQFFGPGTRLTVL.

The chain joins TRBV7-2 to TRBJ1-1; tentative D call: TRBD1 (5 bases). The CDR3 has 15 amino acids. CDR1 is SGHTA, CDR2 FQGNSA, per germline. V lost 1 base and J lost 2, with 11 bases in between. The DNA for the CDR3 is TGTGCCAGCAGCTTAGAGGGGCTTTACAACACTGAAGCTTTCTTT. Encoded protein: CASSLEGLYNTEAFF. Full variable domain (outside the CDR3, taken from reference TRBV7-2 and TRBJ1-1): GAGVSQSPSNKVTEKGKDVELRCDPISGHTALYWYRQSLGQGLEFLIYFQGNSAPDKSGLPSDRFSAERTGGSVSTLTIQRTQQEDSAVYLCASSLEGLYNTEAFFGQGTRLTVV.